The present T cell receptor (beta chain) was sequenced within a study of T cells in Graves' hyperthyroidism and ophthalmopathy. Findings and limits, study-wide: Researchers found most expanded thyroid clonotypes above 0.001 in blood as well.

Trimming stripped 4 bases from V and 1 base from J, with 12 bases between. The CDR3 covers 14 residues. Germline V gene sequence: CDR1 SGHRS, CDR2 YFSETQ. In regard to this clonotype: Its antigen is unidentified.

TCR beta CDR3 regions were amplified from RNA transcripts. RT-PCR in the first round (using the HTBI primer set) targeted the TCR CDR3. TCRdb used MiXCR to reprocess the multiplex PCR reads, holding one entry per CDR3 protein. Of about 59,000 distinct CDR3 sequences detected, about 50% appear once; the ten largest clones hold approximately 3.4%. Sequences were obtained from blood. This receptor was taken from a woman aged 60-70 years with Graves' ophthalmopathy. This chain links TRBV5-1 with TRBJ2-7, with unresolved D. The CDR3 loop reads CASSREPSSYEQYF. The CDR3 coding sequence is TGCGCCAGCAGCCGAGAGCCGTCGTCCTACGAGCAGTACTTC.